A selection of T cell receptor beta chains follows, all from one sample in a study of shared clonotypes between healthy human individuals. Repertoires were generated with immunoSEQ multiplex PCR, while TCRdb's copy carries only in-frame clones and drops some. The sample consists of about 2,200,000 clones, approximately 94% of them appearing once. Sequenced material: naive CD8+ T cells from PBMCs. These receptors came from a man younger than 35 in good health. Some clones in this sample may be carry-over from other donors' samples. The CDR3 runs from the conserved cysteine through the conserved F or W. D genes are given only for firm matches. Clone size appears in some rows only: once, few, many, or a class for an expanded clone.

CDR3 protein	CDR3 DNA	clone size	V gene	J gene	D gene
CASSLGGGASYEQYF	TGTGCCAGCAGCTTAGGAGGGGGCGCTTCCTACGAGCAGTACTTC	NA	TRBV7-6	TRBJ2-7	TRBD1
CASSNKGQGRDEQYF	TGTGCCAGCAGTAATAAGGGACAGGGGAGAGACGAGCAGTACTTC	NA	TRBV27	TRBJ2-7	TRBD1
CASSIRGQKNIQYF	TGTGCCAGTAGTATAAGAGGGCAGAAAAACATTCAGTACTTC	NA	TRBV19	TRBJ2-4	NA
CASSTTNNEQFF	TGTGCCAGCAGCACAACCAACAATGAGCAGTTCTTC	NA	TRBV7-9	TRBJ2-1	NA
CASSLSAATEQFF	TGTGCCAGCAGCTTATCGGCAGCCACTGAGCAGTTCTTC	NA	TRBV11-1	TRBJ2-1	NA
CASSVDSGSSSGGSYEQYF	TGTGCCAGCAGCGTCGATAGCGGGAGTAGTTCTGGGGGTTCCTACGAGCAGTACTTC	NA	TRBV9	TRBJ2-7	TRBD2
CASSSGTGYAEQYF	TGTGCCAGCAGCTCCGGGACAGGTTATGCCGAGCAGTACTTC	NA	TRBV7-9	TRBJ2-7	TRBD1
CASSLGLEAFF	TGTGCCAGCAGTTTAGGACTTGAAGCTTTCTTT	NA	TRBV27	TRBJ1-1	NA
CASSKPLGLAGRNTGELFF	TGTGCCAGCAGCAAACCCTTGGGACTAGCGGGAAGAAACACCGGGGAGCTGTTTTTT	NA	TRBV21-1	TRBJ2-2	NA
CASSLQSGFPSTDTQYF	TGTGCCAGCAGCCTGCAAAGCGGTTTTCCTAGCACAGATACGCAGTATTTT	NA	TRBV9	TRBJ2-3	NA
CASSLGTSGRLETQYF	TGTGCCAGCAGCCTTGGGACTAGCGGGAGATTAGAGACCCAGTACTTC	NA	TRBV14	TRBJ2-5	TRBD2
CASRRENTGELFF	TGTGCCAGCAGAAGAGAGAACACCGGGGAGCTGTTTTTT	NA	TRBV11-2	TRBJ2-2	NA
CASSLFGVGYGYTF	TGTGCCAGCAGTTTATTCGGGGTGGGGTATGGCTACACCTTC	NA	TRBV27	TRBJ1-2	NA
CSVRARAGVREQFF	TGCAGCGTTCGTGCTAGAGCGGGAGTGCGGGAGCAGTTCTTC	NA	TRBV29-1	TRBJ2-1	TRBD2
CASSQDVSVNTEAFF	TGCGCCAGCAGCCAAGACGTCAGCGTGAACACTGAAGCTTTCTTT	NA	TRBV4-1	TRBJ1-1	NA
CASSTPKTSTDTQYF	TGTGCCAGCAGCACCCCTAAAACTAGCACAGATACGCAGTATTTT	NA	TRBV28	TRBJ2-3	NA
CASSLGSGGGSGANVLTF	TGTGCCAGCAGCTTGGGATCGGGAGGGGGCTCTGGGGCCAACGTCCTGACTTTC	NA	TRBV5-4	TRBJ2-6	TRBD2
CASSLGVGGRLNTQYF	TGTGCCAGCAGCTTAGGGGTGGGCGGGAGGCTGAATACGCAGTATTTT	once	TRBV13	TRBJ2-3	TRBD2
CASSVGAGGNTIYF	TGTGCCAGCAGCGTTGGCGCAGGGGGAAACACCATATATTTT	NA	TRBV9	TRBJ1-3	NA
CASSESRSSYEQYF	TGTGCCAGCAGTGAATCCAGGAGCTCCTACGAGCAGTACTTC	NA	TRBV6-1	TRBJ2-7	NA
CASSLGARRGTDTQYF	TGTGCCAGCAGCTTAGGGGCCCGGCGAGGCACAGATACGCAGTATTTT	NA	TRBV7-8	TRBJ2-3	NA
CASSGRTSGSVPYYEQYF	TGTGCCAGCAGTGGCCGGACTAGCGGGAGTGTCCCCTACTACGAGCAGTACTTC	NA	TRBV2	TRBJ2-7	TRBD2
CASRATGTEPYEQYF	TGTGCCAGCAGGGCGACCGGGACAGAGCCCTACGAGCAGTACTTC	NA	TRBV27	TRBJ2-7	TRBD1
CASSQGPSGYTF	TGCGCCAGCAGCCAAGGGCCGAGTGGCTACACCTTC	NA	TRBV4-1	TRBJ1-2	NA
CASSEWVNTEAFF	TGTGCCAGCAGTGAGTGGGTGAACACTGAAGCTTTCTTT	NA	TRBV2	TRBJ1-1	NA
CASRDRVANTGELFF	TGTGCCAGCAGGGACAGGGTGGCGAACACCGGGGAGCTGTTTTTT	NA	TRBV6-1	TRBJ2-2	TRBD1
CTSSHLAGPLPRRYTF	TGCACCAGCAGCCACCTGGCAGGCCCACTCCCCCGACGCTACACCTTC	NA	TRBV1	TRBJ1-2	NA
CASSPGTSGSQIDWHERTF	TGTGCCAGCTCACCAGGGACTAGCGGGAGTCAAATTGATTGGCACGAGCGAACCTTC	once	TRBV18	TRBJ2-7	TRBD2
CSVRGAYEQYF	TGCAGCGTTCGTGGGGCTTACGAGCAGTACTTC	NA	TRBV29-1	TRBJ2-7	NA
CASSKWNTEAFF	TGTGCCAGCAGTAAGTGGAACACTGAAGCTTTCTTT	NA	TRBV27	TRBJ1-1	NA
CASSWTGGRTYEQYF	TGCGCCAGCAGCTGGACAGGGGGCCGGACCTACGAGCAGTACTTC	NA	TRBV5-1	TRBJ2-7	TRBD1
CASKPLWRNYNEQFF	TGCGCCAGCAAGCCGCTATGGCGGAACTACAATGAGCAGTTCTTC	once	TRBV5-1	TRBJ2-1	NA
CASSNQQGRLGYTF	TGTGCCAGCAGCAACCAACAGGGGCGCCTTGGCTACACCTTC	NA	TRBV7-2	TRBJ1-2	TRBD1
CATGVGNTEAFF	TGTGCCACGGGGGTTGGGAACACTGAAGCTTTCTTT	NA	TRBV10-3	TRBJ1-1	NA
CASSIGQETEAFF	TGTGCCAGCAGCATCGGACAGGAAACTGAAGCTTTCTTT	once	TRBV5-5	TRBJ1-1	TRBD1
CASSYSEGNTEAFF	TGTGCCAGCAGTTATTCTGAGGGAAACACTGAAGCTTTCTTT	NA	TRBV6-6	TRBJ1-1	NA
CASSQDYRLAGDYEQYF	TGCGCCAGCAGCCAAGACTATCGGCTAGCGGGAGACTACGAGCAGTACTTC	once	TRBV4-3	TRBJ2-7	TRBD2
CASSQTAGFLSSGNTIYF	TGCGCCAGCAGCCAAACGGCGGGCTTCCTAAGCTCTGGAAACACCATATATTTT	NA	TRBV4-3	TRBJ1-3	NA
CASSLSASGLYEQYF	TGTGCCAGCAGCTTATCGGCTAGCGGTCTCTACGAGCAGTACTTC	NA	TRBV7-9	TRBJ2-7	TRBD2
CASSKTSGEQFF	TGTGCCAGCAGCAAGACTAGCGGGGAGCAGTTCTTC	NA	TRBV6-6	TRBJ2-1	TRBD2
CASSSGPYEQYF	TGTGCCAGCAGCTCCGGGCCCTACGAGCAGTACTTC	NA	TRBV4-2	TRBJ2-7	NA
CASSDWRGRDNEQFF	TGTGCCAGCAGTGATTGGCGGGGCAGAGACAATGAGCAGTTCTTC	NA	TRBV6-1	TRBJ2-1	NA
CASSTRQMVGLNQPQHF	TGTGCCAGTAGTACACGACAGATGGTCGGATTGAATCAGCCCCAGCATTTT	NA	TRBV19	TRBJ1-5	NA
CASSIVPSGSYEQYF	TGTGCCAGTAGTATCGTGCCCTCCGGGTCCTACGAGCAGTACTTC	NA	TRBV19	TRBJ2-7	NA
CASSPTRGQGEKLFF	TGCGCCAGCAGCCCAACCAGGGGGCAGGGAGAAAAACTGTTTTTT	NA	TRBV4-1	TRBJ1-4	TRBD1
CASSASNIRGYTF	TGTGCCAGCAGCGCCTCCAATATAAGGGGCTACACCTTC	NA	TRBV9	TRBJ1-2	NA
CASSYLAEPNTDTQYF	TGTGCCAGCAGTTACTTAGCGGAACCGAACACAGATACGCAGTATTTT	NA	TRBV6-6	TRBJ2-3	NA
CASSMAILGTEAFF	TGTGCCAGTAGTATGGCGATATTGGGCACTGAAGCTTTCTTT	NA	TRBV19	TRBJ1-1	NA
CASSPWTSDGGGELFF	TGTGCCAGCAGCCCATGGACTAGCGACGGGGGCGGGGAGCTGTTTTTT	NA	TRBV28	TRBJ2-2	TRBD2
CSVEMGTGQYF	TGCAGCGTTGAGATGGGAACCGGGCAGTATTTT	NA	TRBV29-1	TRBJ2-3	NA
CSVETGNQRGYYYEQYF	TGCAGCGTAGAGACAGGGAATCAGCGGGGGTACTACTACGAGCAGTACTTC	NA	TRBV29-1	TRBJ2-7	NA
CASSTGRRVQETQYF	TGTGCCAGCAGTACAGGAAGGCGCGTCCAAGAGACCCAGTACTTC	NA	TRBV28	TRBJ2-5	NA
CATSRGGDTGELFF	TGTGCCACCAGCAGAGGGGGAGACACCGGGGAGCTGTTTTTT	NA	TRBV15	TRBJ2-2	NA
CASNVGNNQPQHF	TGTGCCAGCAATGTGGGCAATAATCAGCCCCAGCATTTT	once	TRBV28	TRBJ1-5	NA
CASSPPSTSGYYEQYF	TGTGCCAGCAGCCCCCCCAGCACTAGCGGATACTACGAGCAGTACTTC	NA	TRBV5-6	TRBJ2-7	TRBD2
CASSSRRDTADTQYF	TGTGCCAGCAGCTCTCGGAGAGACACTGCAGATACGCAGTATTTT	NA	TRBV11-3	TRBJ2-3	NA
CASSPRGRTNEKLFF	TGTGCCAGTAGCCCTAGGGGCAGGACTAATGAAAAACTGTTTTTT	few	TRBV19	TRBJ1-4	NA
CASSLGGFGTEAFF	TGTGCCAGCAGTTTAGGAGGGTTCGGGACTGAAGCTTTCTTT	NA	TRBV27	TRBJ1-1	NA